These 2 T cell receptor beta chains share one sample of origin, sequenced in a study of shared clonotypes between healthy human individuals. Repertoires were generated with immunoSEQ multiplex PCR, while TCRdb's copy carries only in-frame clones and drops some. The sample consists of 600,000 to 750,000 clones, about nine tenths of them appearing once. Sequenced material: memory CD8+ T cells from PBMCs. The subset was: CD45RO+ cells pooled with CCR7-negative TemRA cells. These receptors were collected from a man aged 18 to 30 in good health. Some clones in this sample may be carry-over from other donors' samples.

V gene TRBV14 combines with J gene TRBJ2-3; no definite D call. V lost 0 bases and J 0 bases, leaving 10 bases between the germline ends. This CDR3 spans 16 amino acids. The germline CDR1 and CDR2 sequences are SGHDN and FVKESK. The CDR3 reads CASSQDLGLSTDTQYF. Written as DNA, the CDR3 is TGTGCCAGCAGCCAAGATCTAGGCTTAAGCACAGATACGCAGTATTTT.

The chain is built from TRBV11-2 and TRBJ1-4, with TRBD1 matching 9 bases. Per the germline V gene, CDR1 is SGHAT and CDR2 is FQNNGV. Trimming at V came to 4 bases and at J to 8 bases, leaving 11 bases not matched to a gene. The CDR3 length is 16 residues. The CDR3 bases are TGTGCCAGCAGCTCGGACAGGGGTGTAAGGAAAGAAAAACTGTTTTTT. This sequence encodes CASSSDRGVRKEKLFF.